These 28 T cell receptor beta chains were all obtained from the same sample, sequenced in a study of CXCR3-negative and CXCR3-positive naive CD8 T cells. The method, 5' RACE with UMI labels, was used to prepare the TRB cDNA libraries. No DNA is given; TCRdb re-called the 5' RACE reads and lists each CDR3 protein once. The sample table includes fewer than 80,000 distinct CDR3 sequences. The source material was naive CXCR3- CD8+ T cells from blood. Regarding subset: CD45RO-CCR7+CD27+CD95- naive CD8+ T cells lacking CXCR3 (TNR3-). Receptors originate from a human donor in good health. Some clones in this sample may be carry-over from other donors' samples.

Here the CDR3 reads CASSPGQGTYEQYF. The chain employs TRBV6-5 and TRBJ2-7; TCRdb indicates TRBD1, and absent DNA this call remains unverified. Germline values: CDR1 MNHEY, CDR2 SVGAGI. The CDR3 runs to 14 residues.

V and J are TRBV5-1 and TRBJ2-1; there is no DNA to check the TCRdb D call of TRBD2. Germline-derived CDR1 and CDR2 are SGHRS and YFSETQ. The CDR3 sequence is 16 residues long. CDR3 residues: CASSLGLAGPYNEQFF.

The chain links TRBV29-1 to TRBJ1-2; TCRdb calls TRBD1, which cannot be checked without DNA. CDR3 size: 15 residues. Germline values: CDR1 SQVTM, CDR2 ANQGSEA. The CDR3 loop reads CSVDEGTGQPYGYTF.

The chain uses TRBV5-1 and TRBJ1-1. The CDR3 loop spans 12 amino acids. The germline V gene encodes CDR1 SGHRS and CDR2 YFSETQ. CDR3 residues: CASSYDRTEAFF. The variable domain in full, completed from reference TRBV5-1 and TRBJ1-1, reads KAGVTQTPRYLIKTRGQQVTLSCSPISGHRSVSWYQQTPGQGLQFLFEYFSETQRNKGNFPGRFSGRQFSNSRSEMNVSTLELGDSALYLCASSYDRTEAFFGQGTRLTVV.

CDR3 loop: CSVGGTGVTGELFF. The J gene is TRBJ2-2, the V gene TRBV29-1; the D gene TCRdb calls, TRBD1, cannot be checked with no DNA. Germline V gene sequence: CDR1 SQVTM, CDR2 ANQGSEA. The CDR3 has 14 residues.

The chain has TRBV29-1 and TRBJ2-7; TCRdb outputs TRBD1, but without DNA this stays unchecked. Germline V gene sequence: CDR1 SQVTM, CDR2 ANQGSEA. The CDR3 length is 15 residues. CDR3: CSVEDPDKSSYEQYF.

The genes are TRBV28 and TRBJ2-3; TCRdb calls TRBD2, which cannot be checked without DNA. This CDR3 is built from 16 residues. Germline lookup yields CDR1 MDHEN and CDR2 SYDVKM. This chain's CDR3 is CASSTSGLIATDTQYF.

The J gene is TRBJ2-7, the V gene TRBV10-3; the D call from TCRdb, TRBD1, cannot be confirmed without DNA. This CDR3 comprises 16 residues. Germline V gene lookup returns CDR1 ENHRY and CDR2 SYGVKD. This chain's CDR3 is CAISDPGTANSYEQYF.

The V gene is TRBV5-1, the J gene TRBJ2-1. Germline lookup yields CDR1 SGHRS and CDR2 YFSETQ. The CDR3 sequence is 15 residues long. CDR3 protein: CASSWAGFPYNEQFF. The full variable domain, with the rest looked up from reference TRBV5-1 and TRBJ2-1, is KAGVTQTPRYLIKTRGQQVTLSCSPISGHRSVSWYQQTPGQGLQFLFEYFSETQRNKGNFPGRFSGRQFSNSRSEMNVSTLELGDSALYLCASSWAGFPYNEQFFGPGTRLTVL.

This chain connects TRBV29-1 to TRBJ1-2; TCRdb picks TRBD1, but there is no DNA to check that call. The CDR3 runs 16 residues. The V gene's germline CDR1 is SQVTM and CDR2 ANQGSEA. The CDR3 here is CSVEVGQGRTLYGYTF.

CDR3 amino acids: CASSQDRGQIYNEQFF. This chain joins TRBV4-3 and TRBJ2-1; no DNA is available, so the TRBD1 call from TCRdb remains unchecked. Germline V gives CDR1 LGHNA, CDR2 YSLEER. This CDR3 has 16 residues.

The chain couples TRBV9 to TRBJ2-7; no DNA is available, so the TRBD1 call from TCRdb remains unchecked. The CDR3 loop spans 15 amino acids. CDR1 is SGDLS and CDR2 is YYNGEE in the germline V gene. The CDR3 reads CASSVGPSGAYEQYF.

This sequence joins TRBV6-5 and TRBJ1-2; the D call from TCRdb, TRBD1, cannot be confirmed without DNA. In germline, CDR1 is MNHEY, CDR2 SVGAGI. The CDR3 runs 15 residues. CDR3 loop: CASSYSTTGDYGYTF.

This chain connects TRBV23-1 to TRBJ2-7; the TCRdb D gene call, TRBD2, has no DNA to confirm it. TRBV23-1 counts as an open reading frame of uncertain function. The CDR3 sequence is 16 residues long. The CDR3 sequence is CASSRGTQPSSYEQYF.

The rearrangement links TRBV4-2 to TRBJ2-7; TCRdb outputs TRBD1, but without DNA this stays unchecked. The CDR3 has 17 residues. Per the germline V gene, CDR1 is LGHNA and CDR2 is YNFKEQ. CDR3 loop: CASSQDLVGRGPYEQYF.

This chain uses TRBV12-3 or TRBV12-4 with TRBJ1-6. This CDR3 is built from 13 residues. CDR3 protein: CASSFQLNSPLHF.

The CDR3 loop is CASSLTDNSPLHF. The genes are TRBV7-9 and TRBJ1-6. The germline V gene has CDR1 SEHNR and CDR2 FQNEAQ (reference sequence). This CDR3 is 13 amino acids long.

This clonotype is medium-sized by frequency. This chain joins TRBV10-1 and TRBJ1-2; the D call of TRBD1 rests on TCRdb alone, since no DNA is present to check it. The CDR3 extends over 14 amino acids. From germline, CDR1 is WNHNN and CDR2 SYGVQD (reference sequence). The chain's CDR3 is CASSEAHRVDGYTF.

CDR3 residues: CASRPYVSDTQYF. The rearrangement links TRBV5-1 to TRBJ2-3. The CDR3 consists of 13 residues. Germline CDR1 SGHRS, CDR2 YFSETQ.

The V gene is TRBV20-1, the J gene TRBJ2-7; without DNA, the TCRdb call of TRBD1 cannot be checked. CDR1 DFQATT and CDR2 SNEGSKA come from the germline V gene (reference sequence). CDR3 size: 15 residues. CDR3 loop: CSAIVQGTPSYEQYF.

The rearrangement links TRBV6-5 to TRBJ1-1; with no DNA, the TCRdb D assignment of TRBD1 cannot be verified. The CDR3 totals 13 residues. Germline V CDR1 and CDR2: MNHEY, SVGAGI. The CDR3 loop is CASSSGRNTEAFF.

The chain joins TRBV5-1 to TRBJ2-1; without DNA, the TCRdb call of TRBD2 cannot be checked. Germline V gives CDR1 SGHRS, CDR2 YFSETQ. The CDR3 runs 16 residues. The CDR3 loop reads CASGGQTSGDYNEQFF.

The chain links TRBV28 to TRBJ2-1; the D call from TCRdb, TRBD2, cannot be confirmed without DNA. This CDR3 has 14 amino acids. Germline CDR1 is MDHEN and CDR2 is SYDVKM. Here the CDR3 reads CASSQTSGGREQFF.

This clonotype is medium-sized (0.01 to 0.1%) by frequency. The V call is TRBV7-9, the J call TRBJ1-1. Germline lookup yields CDR1 SEHNR and CDR2 FQNEAQ (reference sequence). The CDR3 runs 15 residues. CDR3 sequence: CASSASGGGNTEAFF.

The chain carries TRBV7-8 and TRBJ2-7; TCRdb gives TRBD2 as the D gene, but with no DNA this cannot be confirmed. The CDR3 has 15 amino acids. From germline, CDR1 is SGHVS and CDR2 FQNEAQ. The CDR3: CASRKLAGGSYEQYF.

The gene calls are TRBV28 and TRBJ2-7; there is no DNA to check the TCRdb D call of TRBD2. This CDR3 comprises 15 residues. Germline CDR1 and CDR2: MDHEN and SYDVKM. The CDR3 is CASSFGRVFSYEQYF.

V gene TRBV12-3 or TRBV12-4 combines with J gene TRBJ2-5. This CDR3 spans 13 amino acids. This CDR3 is CASSLRAPETQYF.

The chain joins TRBV25-1 to TRBJ1-2. This CDR3 has 14 amino acids. Germline CDR1 is MGHDK and CDR2 is SYGVNS. The CDR3 protein is CASRDTRRSFNYTF.